This TCR beta chain is from a study of T cell responses to AZD1222 COVID-19 vaccine. Study at large: Analyses pooled second doses at about 4 or about 12 weeks. Findings of the study overall: Spike-specific TCR breadth and depth were elevated following two AZD1222 doses. Donors were largely white British and mainly female; clonal diversity was possibly underestimated. At baseline, just 6 or 7 AZD1222 recipients tested seropositive.

In the case of this clone: Its antigen is unknown.

Data came from immunoSEQ multiplex PCR; TCRdb stores just in-frame clones and leaves some out. The table has 120,000 to 150,000 clones, about 90% seen once. This sample comprised peripheral blood, obtained on day 0 of AZD1222 vaccination. This sequence originates from an adult in good health.

Here the CDR3 DNA reads TGTGCCACCAGCAGCTCGGCAGATACGCAGTATTTT. It yields the protein CATSSSADTQYF. The V call is TRBV15, the J call TRBJ2-3; D not resolved. The CDR3 contains 12 residues. CDR1 and CDR2 from the germline V gene are LNHNV and YYDKDF (reference sequence). V shed 3 bases and J shed 4 bases, with 5 bases lying between them.